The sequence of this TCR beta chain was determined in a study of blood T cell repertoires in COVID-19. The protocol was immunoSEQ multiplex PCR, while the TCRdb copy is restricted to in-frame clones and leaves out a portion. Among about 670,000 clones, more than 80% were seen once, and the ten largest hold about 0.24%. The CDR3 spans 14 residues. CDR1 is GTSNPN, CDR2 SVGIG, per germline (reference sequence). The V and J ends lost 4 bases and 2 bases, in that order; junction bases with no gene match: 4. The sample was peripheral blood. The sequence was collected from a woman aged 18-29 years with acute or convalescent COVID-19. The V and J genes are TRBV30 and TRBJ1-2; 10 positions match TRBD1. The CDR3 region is CAWKGDRGNYGYTF. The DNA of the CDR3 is TGTGCCTGGAAGGGGGACAGGGGAAACTATGGCTACACCTTC.